This entry concerns a single T cell receptor beta chain. Then a second PCR, running about 6 to 12 cycles, was carried out with a sample-barcoded 5' primer and a J-beta primer mix. One entry per CDR3 protein results from TCRdb running MiXCR on the 5' RACE reads. This table has around 500,000 distinct CDR3 sequences, around a quarter appearing once. The data originate from a study of blood T cells in healthy people across ages. Trimming cost V 1 base and J 4 bases, with 19 bases left between them. The CDR3 extends over 17 amino acids. The sample was also linked to a second study, of T cells of mothers and their children. From that report: Second-PCR primer M1S introduced sample barcodes and 2-4 random nucleotides.

The sequence derives from a boy aged 2 to 10 in good health. The J gene is TRBJ1-2, the V gene TRBV12-3 or TRBV12-4; tentatively, D is TRBD1 (6 bases). Sequenced material: blood. This chain's CDR3 is CASSLGGLLRGPYGYTF. The CDR3 DNA follows: TGTGCCAGCAGTTTAGGGGGGCTGCTTAGGGGACCCTATGGCTACACCTTC.